These 13 T cell receptor beta chains came from one sample sequenced in a study of T cell responses to AZD1222 COVID-19 vaccine. Some clones are missing from TCRdb's copy, which holds only in-frame ones; the method was immunoSEQ multiplex PCR. The sample includes about 120,000 clones, around 88% of them seen just once. Here the sequenced sample was peripheral blood, taken on day 0 of AZD1222 vaccination. Receptors originate from an adult in good health.

The chain recombines TRBV7-6 with TRBJ2-7, with TRBD2 identical over 12 bases. V was pared by 3 bases and J by 4 bases, with 13 bases of the junction left unmatched. Germline V gene data show CDR1 as SGHVS and CDR2 as FNYEAQ. CDR3 length: 18 amino acids. CDR3 nucleotide sequence: TGTGCCAGCAGCTTGCTGACTAGCGGGAGAGGGGGAATGTACGAGCAGTACTTC. It translates to CASSLLTSGRGGMYEQYF. Looking up the rest from reference TRBV7-6 and TRBJ2-7 gives the full variable domain: GAGVSQSPRYKVTKRGQDVALRCDPISGHVSLYWYRQALGQGPEFLTYFNYEAQQDKSGLPNDRFSAERPEGSISTLTIQRTEQRDSAMYRCASSLLTSGRGGMYEQYFGPGTRLTVT.

The chain recombines TRBV5-4 with TRBJ1-1; D call uncertain. There are 14 residues in the CDR3. V lost 4 bases and J lost 1, with 11 bases in between. Germline V gene lookup returns CDR1 SGHNT and CDR2 YYREEE (reference sequence). The CDR3 reads CASSVTQRNTEAFF. The CDR3 DNA reads as TGTGCCAGCAGCGTAACGCAGAGGAACACTGAAGCTTTCTTT.

The J gene is TRBJ2-5, the V gene TRBV21-1; the table names TRBD2, a call not compared with the DNA. TRBV21-1 is deemed a pseudogene. The CDR3 is 11 amino acids. Here the CDR3 reads CASSKRETQYF. The CDR3 DNA reads as TGTGCCAGCAGCAAACGAGAGACCCAGTACTTC.

The chain combines TRBV18 with TRBJ2-7; the match to TRBD1 covers 9 bases. V lost 5 bases and J lost 3; bases outside the gene matches: 5. In germline, CDR1 is KGHSH, CDR2 LQKENI. This CDR3 is 14 amino acids long. The DNA of the CDR3 is TGTGCCAGCTCAGGGGGACAGGGATTCTACGAGCAGTACTTC. Its translation is CASSGGQGFYEQYF.

The chain is built from TRBV11-3 and TRBJ1-1; D possibly corresponds to TRBD1 (5 bases). The length of the CDR3 is 15 residues. V was clipped by 6 bases and J by 1 base, with 15 bases between them. Per germline, CDR1 SGHNT and CDR2 YENEEA. This CDR3 is CASSEGGGRNTEAFF. The CDR3 nucleotides read TGTGCCAGCAGTGAAGGTGGGGGAAGGAACACTGAAGCTTTCTTT.

The chain employs TRBV19 and TRBJ1-5; 7 bases align to TRBD1. Per germline, CDR1 LNHDA and CDR2 SQIVND (reference sequence). The CDR3 sequence is 17 residues long. The V gene end was trimmed by 8 bases and the J gene end by 6 bases; junction bases not matched to a gene: 19. The CDR3 nucleotides read TGTGCCAGTTCTCGCCGACAGGGCGGTGGCGGAGGTCAGCCCCAGCATTTT. Protein sequence: CASSRRQGGGGGQPQHF.

The V and J genes are TRBV11-1 and TRBJ1-3; 7 bases map to TRBD1. J lost 5 bases, V lost 5 bases, and 6 bases had no gene match. Germline CDR1 SGHAT, CDR2 FQDESV (reference sequence). This CDR3 comprises 14 residues. CDR3 nucleotides: TGTGCCAGCAGCCCACCGGGACAGAGAAACACCATATATTTT. This codes for CASSPPGQRNTIYF. Full variable domain (rest looked up from reference TRBV11-1 and TRBJ1-3): EAEVAQSPRYKITEKSQAVAFWCDPISGHATLYWYRQILGQGPELLVQFQDESVVDDSQLPKDRFSAERLKGVDSTLKIQPAELGDSAMYLCASSPPGQRNTIYFGEGSWLTVV.

The CDR3 DNA follows: TGTGCCAGCTCACCGGTATCGACTAGTGGGGGGGAGACCCAGTACTTC. It encodes CASSPVSTSGGETQYF. The rearrangement uses TRBV18 and TRBJ2-5, with TRBD2 as a possible D gene (6 bases). Germline CDR1 is KGHSH and CDR2 is LQKENI. V was cut by 3 bases and J by 5 bases, with 19 bases left in between. The CDR3 is made up of 16 amino acids.

This chain links TRBV29-1 with TRBJ1-2, with D unresolved. The V gene lost 5 bases and the J gene lost 8 bases, with 12 bases spanning the gap. CDR1 is SQVTM, CDR2 ANQGSEA, per germline. The CDR3 spans 11 residues. The CDR3 here is CSVRSLLGYTF. DNA for the CDR3: TGCAGCGTTCGTTCTCTGCTCGGCTACACCTTC.

V usage is TRBV28 and J usage is TRBJ1-1; weak D call: TRBD1 (5 bases). In germline, CDR1 is MDHEN, CDR2 SYDVKM. The length of the CDR3 is 13 residues. Trimming left V 7 bases short and J 1 base short, with 10 bases between. The chain's CDR3 is CASISGANTEAFF. The CDR3 DNA reads as TGTGCCAGCATCTCCGGGGCGAACACTGAAGCTTTCTTT.

The count of this clone is one. The chain couples TRBV19 to TRBJ2-1; D is perhaps TRBD2 (5 bases). The CDR3 has 14 amino acids. Trimming took 10 bases from V and 1 from J, leaving 14 bases between them. Germline V gene lookup returns CDR1 LNHDA and CDR2 SQIVND (reference sequence). The CDR3 loop is CATAAGRSYNEQFF. The CDR3 DNA is TGTGCCACCGCGGCGGGCCGGTCCTACAATGAGCAGTTCTTC. Complete variable domain (other parts from reference TRBV19 and TRBJ2-1): DGGITQSPKYLFRKEGQNVTLSCEQNLNHDAMYWYRQDPGQGLRLIYYSQIVNDFQKGDIAEGYSVSREKKESFPLTVTSAQKNPTAFYLCATAAGRSYNEQFFGPGTRLTVL.

The rearrangement uses TRBV24-1 and TRBJ2-1, with 11 positions matching TRBD2. The CDR3 length is 15 residues. The germline CDR1 and CDR2 sequences are KGHDR and SFDVKD. Trimming cost V 3 bases and J 9 bases; bases outside gene matches: 6. The DNA for the CDR3 is TGTGCCACCAGTGATGGGACTAGCGGAGGGGGTGAGCAGTTCTTC. Its translation is CATSDGTSGGGEQFF.

Only one count was recorded for this clone. This rearrangement joins TRBV5-4 to TRBJ1-1, with D maybe TRBD1 (5 bases). The CDR3 extends over 15 amino acids. Deletions cut 0 bases from V and 5 bases from J, with 14 bases between. Looked up from germline, CDR1 is SGHNT and CDR2 is YYREEE (reference sequence). CDR3 amino acids: CASSLGGPSRTEAFF. The CDR3 coding sequence is TGTGCCAGCAGCTTGGGGGGCCCTAGTCGAACTGAAGCTTTCTTT.